The clone carrying this T cell receptor beta chain was seen a single time. The data stem from a study of shared clonotypes between healthy human individuals. Sequencing used immunoSEQ multiplex PCR; TCRdb keeps in-frame clones, though not all of them. Among around 2,000,000 clones listed, about 95% were seen once. Naive CD8 cells comprised CD45RO-negative, CCR7-positively selected cells, excluding terminally differentiated effector memory CD45RA+ cells. Free of recent acute infections or vaccinations, the donors were healthy HIV-negative adults. The V and J ends lost 2 bases and 8 bases, in that order; junction bases with no gene match: 6. Looked up from germline, CDR1 is ENHRY and CDR2 is SYGVKD. The CDR3 extends over 14 amino acids.

The TCR was taken from a man between 18 and 35 years old in good health. Material: naive CD8+ T cells sorted from blood. The chain links TRBV10-3 to TRBJ1-2; the match to TRBD1 covers 9 bases. CDR3 residues: CAISEEQGAEGYTF. The CDR3 DNA sequence: TGTGCCATCAGTGAGGAACAGGGGGCGGAGGGCTACACCTTC.